Listed below are T cell receptor beta chains from one sample, sequenced in a study of shared clonotypes between healthy human individuals. TCRdb keeps only in-frame clones here, not all; method: immunoSEQ multiplex PCR. The table has roughly 2.5 million clones, 90% to 95% seen once; the top ten hold around 0.14%. The material sequenced was naive CD4+ T cells sorted from blood. The receptors stem from a man between 18 and 35 years old in good health. Both conserved end residues are trimmed from each CDR3.

V,CDR3
TRBV7-2,ASSFYRAYEQY
TRBV5-4,ASSSGGGLYGYT
TRBV6-4,ASSAMQGGESGNEQY
TRBV29-1,SVVLAGRATDTQY
TRBV6-6,ASSRRDRLF
TRBV6-5,ASSYSWGQGYNEQF
TRBV10-1,ASSANAWNTEAF
TRBV5-4,ASSLVSYQETQY
TRBV7-2,ASDDRGLNTEAF
TRBV14,ASSLYRDKNTEAF
TRBV18,ASSPPDRGPGNQPQH
TRBV30,AWRLSSGNTIY
TRBV19,ASSIARGSDTQY
TRBV18,ASSPLGGTTNEKLF
TRBV18,ASSPILQALGGGANVLT
TRBV6-5,ASSYSGRGHTEAF
TRBV2,ASSLAGGTYNEQF
TRBV4-2,ASSQDRLAGGYEQY
TRBV10-2,ATWDRTLQETQY
TRBV29-1,SAYRESINEQF
TRBV7-9,ASTLGRLNTEAF
TRBV7-7,ASSPSGGYTDTQY
TRBV6-6,ASSLQYSNQPQH
TRBV6-5,ASSYPGGGGPREQY
TRBV27,ASSSRGSEAF
TRBV9,ASSVTGASYNEQF
TRBV5-4,ASSSVAGSSGNTIY
TRBV10-2,ASSGQLSSYEQY
TRBV29-1,SVERTVGGYT
TRBV11-2,ASSLVLDTQY
TRBV28,ASSKNGNTIY
TRBV5-1,ASSPDPAGGNTIY
TRBV6-5,ASSGHSVNYGYT
TRBV2,ASRNRDPPYNEQF
TRBV30,AWSVPGLNTEAF
TRBV7-2,ASSLAPGNNQPQH
TRBV6-1,ASSEAWTGGRWEQY
TRBV6-6,ASSYPGQLAKNIQY
TRBV5-1,ASSLTGQGGIYEQY
TRBV19,ASRQTGGHGYT
TRBV5-6,ASSLLPSSAGELF